This TCR beta chain came from a study of cytomegalovirus exposure and HLA in healthy donors. Study outcomes and limitations: Several V segments, TRBV6-2 and TRBV6-3 among them, could not be told apart and were dropped.

The PCR made use of 60 Vbeta and 13 Jbeta primers. Measured with immunoSEQ multiplex PCR; TCRdb has only the in-frame clones, and not every one. The table shows under 200,000 clones, with around 88% occurring only once. In the case of this clone: Its antigen is unknown.

This CDR3 contains 17 residues. The junction had 6 bases not matched to a gene; V was cut back by 1 base and J by 2 bases. Germline-derived CDR1 and CDR2 are MNHNS and SASEGT. The sequenced sample was PBMCs. The chain is built from TRBV6-1 and TRBJ2-7; 12 bases map to TRBD2. The TCR comes from a woman younger than 45 in good health and CMV-seronegative. CDR3: CASSEDGLAGKPYEQYF. The CDR3 nucleotides are TGTGCCAGCAGTGAAGATGGACTAGCGGGAAAACCCTACGAGCAGTACTTC.